These T cell receptor beta chains were read from a single sample in a study of sequential checkpoint blockade in melanoma. Using immunoSEQ multiplex PCR, the repertoire was profiled, and TCRdb retains in-frame clones only, with some absent. The repertoire includes under 4,000 clones, 15% to 20% of them detected once, and roughly 15% sits in the top ten. The sequences come from tumor tissue (inferred from file names), collected from a patient given nivolumab and ipilimumab in sequence. The receptors originated from a human donor with melanoma. The CDR3 runs from the conserved cysteine through the conserved F or W. Fields, in order: V gene, clone size, CDR3 length, J gene, CDR3 protein. Clone sizes are given selectively: once, few, many, or a class where the clone is expanded.

v_gene: TRBV5-1
abundance: NA
len: 14
j_gene: TRBJ2-1
CDR3aa: CASSPLTLNNEQFF

v_gene: TRBV11-3
abundance: many
len: 16
j_gene: TRBJ2-5
CDR3aa: CASSPAGTSGGETQYF

v_gene: TRBV14
abundance: NA
len: 16
j_gene: TRBJ2-3
CDR3aa: CASSQVSGGATDTQYF

v_gene: TRBV11-3
abundance: medium-sized
len: 16
j_gene: TRBJ2-3
CDR3aa: CASSLDAGPRWGTQYF

v_gene: TRBV28
abundance: NA
len: 15
j_gene: TRBJ1-5
CDR3aa: CASSKGGRAEQPQHF

v_gene: TRBV4-1
abundance: medium-sized
len: 16
j_gene: TRBJ2-5
CDR3aa: CASSQGVTVNGETQYF

v_gene: TRBV11-3
abundance: medium-sized
len: 15
j_gene: TRBJ1-5
CDR3aa: CASSLGSGSSQPQHF

v_gene: TRBV11-3
abundance: medium-sized
len: 14
j_gene: TRBJ1-1
CDR3aa: CASSLLAMNTEAFF

v_gene: TRBV11-3
abundance: many
len: 14
j_gene: TRBJ2-5
CDR3aa: CASSLALGGETQYF

v_gene: TRBV18
abundance: NA
len: 12
j_gene: TRBJ2-7
CDR3aa: CASRDTPYEQYF

v_gene: TRBV5-1
abundance: once
len: 15
j_gene: TRBJ2-5
CDR3aa: CASSLGTGNQETQYF

v_gene: TRBV6-8
abundance: few
len: 14
j_gene: TRBJ2-3
CDR3aa: CASIPGGGTDTQYF

v_gene: TRBV10-3
abundance: few
len: 16
j_gene: TRBJ2-6
CDR3aa: CAISESGSSGANVLTF

v_gene: TRBV18
abundance: once
len: 15
j_gene: TRBJ2-7
CDR3aa: CASSPGLAVSYEQYF

v_gene: TRBV11-3
abundance: few
len: 15
j_gene: TRBJ1-3
CDR3aa: CASSFDSHSGNTIYF

v_gene: TRBV5-1
abundance: NA
len: 15
j_gene: TRBJ1-2
CDR3aa: CASSLNAGSSYGYTF

v_gene: TRBV6-8
abundance: few
len: 14
j_gene: TRBJ2-1
CDR3aa: CASSYSSSYNEQFF

v_gene: TRBV6-8
abundance: NA
len: 15
j_gene: TRBJ1-2
CDR3aa: CASSQQGEANYGYTF

v_gene: TRBV7-2
abundance: NA
len: 13
j_gene: TRBJ2-5
CDR3aa: CASSSGGRETQYF

v_gene: TRBV11-3
abundance: many
len: 16
j_gene: TRBJ1-6
CDR3aa: CASSLGQARYNSPLHF

v_gene: TRBV11-3
abundance: medium-sized
len: 15
j_gene: TRBJ2-7
CDR3aa: CASSSTMDRGYEQYF

v_gene: TRBV14
abundance: NA
len: 16
j_gene: TRBJ1-1
CDR3aa: CASSQGTPLVNTEAFF

v_gene: TRBV5-1
abundance: few
len: 14
j_gene: TRBJ1-4
CDR3aa: CASSLQGSNEKLFF

v_gene: TRBV29-1
abundance: NA
len: 14
j_gene: TRBJ2-3
CDR3aa: CSGDGLAGTDTQYF

v_gene: TRBV6-8
abundance: few
len: 16
j_gene: TRBJ2-2
CDR3aa: CASRRSGIRSTGELFF

v_gene: TRBV5-1
abundance: few
len: 15
j_gene: TRBJ2-2
CDR3aa: CASSRDRANTGELFF

v_gene: TRBV14
abundance: few
len: 16
j_gene: TRBJ2-5
CDR3aa: CASSQGFAEGRETQYF

v_gene: TRBV11-3
abundance: many
len: 14
j_gene: TRBJ1-1
CDR3aa: CASSTQGLNTEAFF

v_gene: TRBV11-3
abundance: medium-sized
len: 16
j_gene: TRBJ1-4
CDR3aa: CASSRQGGATNEKLFF

v_gene: TRBV11-3
abundance: medium-sized
len: 15
j_gene: TRBJ1-1
CDR3aa: CASSREVQGYTEAFF

v_gene: TRBV19
abundance: NA
len: 14
j_gene: TRBJ1-5
CDR3aa: CASSISNSNQPQHF

v_gene: TRBV6-8
abundance: few
len: 20
j_gene: TRBJ2-3
CDR3aa: CASSYSTLAGLLKRADTQYF

v_gene: TRBV6-8
abundance: few
len: 14
j_gene: TRBJ2-1
CDR3aa: CASSWGDSRDEQFF